This T cell receptor beta chain was captured by sequencing in a study of T cells in Graves' hyperthyroidism and ophthalmopathy. The CDR3 has 15 amino acids. The trim removed 3 bases at V and 5 bases at J, leaving 4 bases unmatched. In germline, CDR1 is SGHTA, CDR2 FQGTGA. Amplified regions were TCR beta CDR3 sequences from RNA transcripts. TCR CDR3 regions were first amplified by RT-PCR with HTBI primers. MiXCR, run by TCRdb on the multiplex PCR reads, gives a single entry per CDR3 protein. The sample includes some 200,000 distinct CDR3 sequences, about 17% of them seen just once. The rearrangement links TRBV7-3 to TRBJ2-2, with 9 bases aligning to TRBD2. The origin of this receptor is a woman aged 45-59 years with Graves' hyperthyroidism. What was sequenced was blood. The CDR3, as DNA: TGTGCCAGCAGCTTGGCGGGAGGGCGTACCGGGGAGCTGTTTTTT. Protein: CASSLAGGRTGELFF.